This T cell receptor (beta chain) was documented in a study of a mutant IDH1 vaccine in newly diagnosed glioma (dated by TCRdb to about 2021). With regard to the full study: Vaccination was initiated 4-6 weeks after radiotherapy alone, or concurrently with temozolomide cycles in the chemotherapy-containing groups. Before enrollment, patients had received standard therapy of radiotherapy alone, temozolomide alone, or radiochemotherapy with temozolomide; most received the combination. Visit V12 was the week-35 safety follow-up and visit V13 was the week-47 end of study. The roughly 33 treated patients were around 62% male and approximately 40% female, with a mean age of roughly 42 years. Longitudinal TCRB deep sequencing was done for 25 treated patients, wherever samples were available for exploratory analyses. Peripheral blood was drawn at six visits: V03 (baseline), V05, V07, V10, V12 and V13.

The germline V gene provides CDR1 SGHRS and CDR2 YFSETQ. The germline V and J ends show losses of 1 base and 0 bases respectively, and no gene match explains 1 base of the junction. The CDR3 sequence holds 16 residues, the cysteine and phenylalanine included. Only CDR3 DNA is held: 48 bases, read in frame from base 1. As to this clone: This receptor's antigen is unknown. No base quality information exists; no much larger clone differs at one position.

General conclusions and limits of the study: Immune responses induced by the vaccine were seen in over 90% of patients across multiple MHC alleles. The authors stated that sample limitations prevented analyses of patient blood samples from being reproduced. Changes in the top peripheral T cell clonotypes picked up by TCRB sequencing did not appear to be linked to pseudoprogression. Selection of PBMC samples for TCRB deep sequencing was based on availability.

Preparation of the library involved the immunoSEQ multiplex PCR assay. Rearranged TCR beta chain sequences were amplified with the hsTCRB Kit following the manufacturer's protocol. TCRB libraries were sequenced on an Illumina MiSeq. The authors processed their data as follows. The kit vendor's proprietary platform handled demultiplexing, trimming and gene mapping. TCRdb carries this immuneACCESS record with in-frame sequences only. Its versions omit some clonotypes, under half of them owing to an unresolved V gene in the studies checked, with the rest unexplained. That table furnishes V, J and clone size, whereas the DNA furnished D and trimming. This sample gives 70,000 or so clones in total; about 88% of them show up just once. The ten top clones hold 2% of the sample. Per the publication, the time point label means: week 35, safety follow-up. Each vaccine dose, consisting of 300 ug of a 20-mer mutant IDH1 peptide in Montanide, was administered subcutaneously with topical imiquimod. Across visits V03 through V10, patients got a total of eight vaccinations, given in weeks 1, 3, 5, 7, 11, 15, 19 and 23. Donors had newly diagnosed WHO grade 3 or 4 IDH1-mutant astrocytomas with loss of nuclear ATRX. The samples were drawn from NOA16, a multicentre, single-arm, open-label phase I trial in Germany that tested a mutant IDH1 peptide vaccine in humans for the first time. The DNeasy Blood and Tissue Kit was used to extract genomic DNA from EDTA blood for TCRB sequencing.

The chain is encoded by TRBV5-1 joined to TRBJ2-5, and 12 bases in between align with TRBD2. Sequenced here: PBMCs, sampled from a glioma patient whose treatment included an IDH1 peptide vaccine. The TCR was taken from a man in his thirties or forties with glioma. The DNA sequence is TGCGCCAGCAGCTTGACTAGCGGGGGGCACCAAGAGACCCAGTACTTC. Protein translation: CASSLTSGGHQETQYF.